A selection of T cell receptor beta chains follows, all from one sample in a study of cytomegalovirus exposure and HLA in healthy donors. Method: immunoSEQ multiplex PCR; TCRdb's copy keeps in-frame clones and lacks some. The repertoire has hundreds of thousands of clones, 60% to 80% of them found once; the top ten carry around 1.8%. The sequenced sample consisted of PBMCs. These receptor sequences come from a man aged 18 to 29 in good health and CMV-seronegative. CDR3s include the opening cysteine and the closing phenylalanine or tryptophan. The order of the fields is V gene, J gene, CDR3 length, CDR3 protein.

TRBV11-2	TRBJ2-3	17	CASSLDGDSVSTDTQYF
TRBV6-1	TRBJ1-2	13	CASSMTGGYGYTF
TRBV2	TRBJ1-1	13	CASSEDRHTEAFF
TRBV11-2	TRBJ1-1	15	CASSGWGHLNTEAFF
TRBV7-8	TRBJ2-3	13	CASLPLRTDTQYF
TRBV5-8	TRBJ2-5	14	CASSAGQGKETQYF
TRBV18	TRBJ2-3	17	CASSPVIPPGARDTQYF
TRBV11-3	TRBJ2-7	15	CASSPRGLKSYEQYF
TRBV6-1	TRBJ1-1	14	CASSEGQGGFAAFF
TRBV4-2	TRBJ1-5	15	CASSLQGRGNQPQHF
TRBV5-1	TRBJ2-5	16	CASSLVGGGAMETQYF
TRBV30	TRBJ1-6	18	CAWSVGLYGDSYNSPLHF
TRBV28	TRBJ1-1	15	CASSFSGRTNTEAFF
TRBV28	TRBJ2-7	15	CASSFRGYSSYEQYF
TRBV19	TRBJ1-1	13	CASSMGGGTEAFF
TRBV5-1	TRBJ2-1	16	CASSLSDWPTYNEQFF